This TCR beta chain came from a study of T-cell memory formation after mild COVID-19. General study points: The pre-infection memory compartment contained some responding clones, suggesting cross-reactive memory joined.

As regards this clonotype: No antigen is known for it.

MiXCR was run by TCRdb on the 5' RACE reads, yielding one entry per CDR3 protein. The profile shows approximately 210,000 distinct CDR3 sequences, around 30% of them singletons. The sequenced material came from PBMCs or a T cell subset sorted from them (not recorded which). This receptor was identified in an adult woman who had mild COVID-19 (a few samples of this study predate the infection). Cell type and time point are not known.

In DNA form, the CDR3 reads TGTGCCAGCAGCCAAGATGGGCTCCGCACAGATACGCAGTATTTT. Translating gives CASSQDGLRTDTQYF. This chain uses TRBV3-1 with TRBJ2-3; D is unresolved. Trimming shortened V by 0 bases and J by 1 base, and 8 bases separated the two germline ends. The CDR3 is 15 amino acids. Germline-derived CDR1 and CDR2 are LGHDT and YNNKEL (reference sequence).